This T cell receptor (beta chain) was captured in a study of shared clonotypes between healthy human individuals (dated by TCRdb to 2020 to 2021). Describing the broader study: A couple of women and a few men aged 18 to 49 years were included in the cohort. To increase sequencing depth and limit assay-specific biases, different laboratories used diverse techniques to prepare libraries and sequence TCR repertoires. For each donor, CD4 naive and CD4 memory were each given three plates, CD8 naive was given two plates, and CD8 memory was given one plate. Between about 0.9 and 8.9 billion PBMCs per donor were obtained by leukapheresis. The study deeply sequenced blood TCR repertoires of about five healthy adults to estimate repertoire size and the extent of clonotype sharing between individuals. Study-level results and caveats: Pairwise subsampling indicated that sequencing depth was expected to affect the degree of clonotype sharing among donors. Approximately 5% of naive CD4, 3.5% of naive CD8, 2.3% of memory CD4, and around 0.42% of memory CD8 clonotypes were shared across several donors. Larger estimated clonotype richness was generally found for naive subsets than for memory subsets. The genetic and exposure-history diversity represented was limited by the small number of donors. Sampling was restricted to blood, and TCR repertoires in tissue are likely to differ from TCR repertoires in blood. Higher generation probabilities were observed for clonotypes shared by all four sorted-subset donors than for non-shared clonotypes. Incomplete sequencing was indicated by rarefaction of sorted-subset datasets, despite the large sequencing depth.

V is clipped by 1 base and J by 1 base, and the sequence between their germline boundaries is 7 bases long. The CDR3 starts with the cysteine, ends with the phenylalanine, and has 14 residues. CDR3 DNA only is kept here, 42 bases in frame from base 1. The germline V gene encodes CDR1 SEHNR and CDR2 FQNEAQ (reference sequence). TCR CDR3 regions were amplified from genomic DNA by multiplex PCR using the deep immunoSEQ assay. For each cell subset, the extracted genomic DNA was distributed evenly across all wells of several immunoSEQ 96-well plates, and each plate served as one replicate. For sorted subsets, each replicate PCR was loaded with about 0.2 ug genomic DNA, equivalent to about 30,000 T cell genomes. Purified libraries were quantified with a Qubit 3.0 fluorometer, sized on a Bioanalyzer 2100, and re-quantified with the KAPA Library Quantification kit. A separate single-read 150-cycle Illumina NextSeq 550 flow cell was used to sequence each immunoSEQ 96-well plate. Regarding the original processing steps: Because the immunoSEQ output held only junctional sequences and lacked quality scores, the filtering could not match the filtering applied to full-length reads. Sequences were annotated with PyIR, a Python wrapper for IgBLAST v1.9, using IMGT germline references to assign V/J genes and CDR3. Reads were filtered out if the reads had weak V/J assignments (E-value above 1e-6), no CDR3, stop codons, out-of-frame junctions, or ambiguous translated residues. V3J clonotypes were defined as sequences sharing the same inferred V gene, J gene, and CDR3 amino acid sequence. Percentage overlap between repertoires was computed as shared unique clonotypes divided by the size of the smaller repertoire. RTK rarefaction, the Chao1 estimator, and Recon v2.1 estimates of unobserved clonotypes were used to assess repertoire richness. Generation probabilities were computed with OLGA for all TCRbeta clonotypes obtained by the gDNA method from a handful of donors. Imported from immuneACCESS, the table was reduced by TCRdb to in-frame sequences with V and J called. These copies leave out some clones; in studies compared against another copy, an unresolved V gene accounts for under half, and the cause of the remainder is not known. D and trimming come from the DNA, and the V and J calls and clone size come from that table. The sample data list around 990,000 clones, and roughly 80% of these were observed just once. The top ten hold roughly 0.9% of the sample.

The donors were healthy, HIV-negative adults who had no recently reported acute infections or vaccinations. Only Caucasian adults living in Nashville, Tennessee, USA were represented among the donors. CD4+ T cells were enriched through magnetic negative selection, after which naive cells were positively selected on CD45RA and the remaining negative fraction served as the memory subset. After blood collection by leukapheresis, PBMCs were isolated using Ficoll-Histopaque density gradient centrifugation and then cryopreserved in the vapor phase of liquid nitrogen. Analytical flow cytometry was used to check the purity and quantity of each magnetically sorted T cell population. Genomic DNA was isolated from each sorted fraction and quantified by UV absorbance on a Nanodrop 2000c. Comment on this clone: The antigen this receptor binds is unknown. The input lacks base qualities; no much larger clone sits a single base away.

Sequencing used memory CD4+ T cells from PBMCs. In the paper's terms, the cell subset or site label means: CD45RA-negative fraction. Recombination connected TRBV7-9 to TRBJ1-2, with no reliable assignment of the D segment. This TCR derives from a man aged 18 to 35 in good health. Some clones in this sample may be carry-over from other donors' samples. The CDR3 protein sequence reads: CASSLGSHNYGYTF. The DNA sequence is given as TGTGCCAGCAGCTTAGGCAGTCATAACTATGGCTACACCTTC.